The present T cell receptor (beta chain) was sequenced within a study of blood T cell repertoires in COVID-19. Background on the study: From T cells, B-cell-depleted T cells, or PBMCs came the material, which was cDNA or gDNA.

Libraries were prepared by immunoSEQ multiplex PCR; TCRdb keeps only in-frame clonotypes and omits some of them. The profile shows approximately 270,000 clones, roughly four fifths of them singletons. V lost 2 bases to trimming and J lost 9 bases; unmatched junction nucleotides: 11. Germline lookup yields CDR1 SGHKS and CDR2 YYEKEE (reference sequence). The CDR3 loop spans 15 amino acids. Sequenced material: peripheral blood. This receptor was identified in a person aged 70 to 85 with COVID-19, enrolled during active disease. The rearrangement joins TRBV5-5 to TRBJ2-7, with 10 bases identical to TRBD1. This chain's CDR3 is CASSLGLDRGSVQYF. The CDR3 DNA follows: TGTGCCAGCAGCTTAGGACTGGACAGGGGGTCAGTGCAGTACTTC. The full variable domain, rest sourced from reference TRBV5-5 and TRBJ2-7, is DAGVTQSPTHLIKTRGQQVTLRCSPISGHKSVSWYQQVLGQGPQFIFQYYEKEERGRGNFPDRFSARQFPNYSSELNVNALLLGDSALYLCASSLGLDRGSVQYFGPGTRLTVT.